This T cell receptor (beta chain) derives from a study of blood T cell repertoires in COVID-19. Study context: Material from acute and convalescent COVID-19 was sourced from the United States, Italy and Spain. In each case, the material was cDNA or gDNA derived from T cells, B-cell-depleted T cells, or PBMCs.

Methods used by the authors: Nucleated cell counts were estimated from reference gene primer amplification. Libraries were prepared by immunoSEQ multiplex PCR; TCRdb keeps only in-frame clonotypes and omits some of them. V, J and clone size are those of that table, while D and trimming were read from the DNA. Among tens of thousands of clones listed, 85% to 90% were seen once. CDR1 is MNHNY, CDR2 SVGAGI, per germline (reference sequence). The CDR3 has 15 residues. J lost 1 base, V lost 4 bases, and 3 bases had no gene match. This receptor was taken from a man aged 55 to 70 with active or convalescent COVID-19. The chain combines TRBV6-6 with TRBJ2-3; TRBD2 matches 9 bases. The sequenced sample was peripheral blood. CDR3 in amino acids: CASSWPSGGTDTQYF. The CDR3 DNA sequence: TGTGCCAGCAGTTGGCCTAGCGGGGGCACAGATACGCAGTATTTT.